This T cell receptor (beta chain) was identified during a study of cytomegalovirus exposure and HLA in healthy donors. Remarks on this clone: Its antigen remains unknown.

Only in-frame clones appear in the TCRdb table, and some are missing; sequencing was by immunoSEQ multiplex PCR. There are roughly 140,000 clones in the sample; about 90% occur only once, and around 8% lies in the top ten. The CDR3 consists of 18 residues. The germline gives CDR1 MDHEN, CDR2 SYDVKM. Germline trimming cut 6 bases from V and 2 bases from J; bases unmatched to any gene: 13. The study's findings and limits: Researchers catalogued under 200 TCR beta chains as cytomegalovirus-associated. Confirmation was obtained in vitro that a few CMV-associated chains are specific for CMV antigens.

The source material was PBMCs. This sequence was found in a woman aged 18-29 years in good health and CMV-seropositive. The chain is built from TRBV28 and TRBJ1-6, with TRBD1 matching 7 bases. DNA of the CDR3: TGTGCCAGCAGCCCCCCCCGGGCAGGGGGTGCCTATAATTCACCCCTCCACTTT. Amino acid sequence: CASSPPRAGGAYNSPLHF.